The present T cell receptor beta chain was sequenced within a study of CD8 T cells in Susac syndrome. V was pared by 4 bases and J by 5 bases, with 9 bases of the junction left unmatched. Germline V gene sequence: CDR1 LNHDA, CDR2 SQIVND (reference sequence). The CDR3 totals 16 residues. RNA was extracted with the RNeasy kit, and a quantity of roughly 0.45 to 1 ug was reverse transcribed using random hexamers. TCRdb ran MiXCR on the immunoSEQ multiplex PCR reads and lists one entry per CDR3 protein. This sample yields approximately 100,000 distinct CDR3 sequences, of which around 92% are seen a single time; around 0.12% belongs to the top ten.

The sequenced sample consisted of CD8+ T cells from PBMCs. The chain employs TRBV19 and TRBJ2-7; 12 nucleotides match TRBD2. The source of this sequence is a human donor in good health. The CDR3 nucleotides read TGTGCCAGTAGTACCCGAACTAGCGGGAGGTCCCACGAGCAGTACTTC. Amino acids: CASSTRTSGRSHEQYF.